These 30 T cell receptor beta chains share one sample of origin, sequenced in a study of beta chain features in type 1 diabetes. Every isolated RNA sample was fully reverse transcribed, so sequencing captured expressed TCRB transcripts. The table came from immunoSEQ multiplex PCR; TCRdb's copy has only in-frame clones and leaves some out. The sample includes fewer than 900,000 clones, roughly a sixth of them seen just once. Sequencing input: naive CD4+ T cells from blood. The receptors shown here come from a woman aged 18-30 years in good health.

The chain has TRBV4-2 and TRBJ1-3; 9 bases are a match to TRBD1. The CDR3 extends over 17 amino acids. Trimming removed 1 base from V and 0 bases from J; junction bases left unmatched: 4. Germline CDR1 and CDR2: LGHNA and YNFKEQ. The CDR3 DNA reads TGTGCCAGCAGCCAAGGGACAGGGGATTTCTCTGGAAACACCATATATTTT. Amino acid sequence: CASSQGTGDFSGNTIYF.

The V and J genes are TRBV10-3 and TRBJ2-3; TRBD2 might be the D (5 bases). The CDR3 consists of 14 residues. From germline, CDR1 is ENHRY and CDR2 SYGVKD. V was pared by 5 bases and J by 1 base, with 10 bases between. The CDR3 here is CAISSGAGTDTQYF. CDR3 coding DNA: TGTGCCATCAGTTCTGGAGCGGGCACAGATACGCAGTATTTT.

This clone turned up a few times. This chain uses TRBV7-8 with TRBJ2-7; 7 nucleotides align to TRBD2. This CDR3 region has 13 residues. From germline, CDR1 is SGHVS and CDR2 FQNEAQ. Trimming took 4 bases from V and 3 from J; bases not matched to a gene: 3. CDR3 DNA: TGTGCCAGCAGCTCCTGGACTAGCTACGAGCAGTACTTC. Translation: CASSSWTSYEQYF.

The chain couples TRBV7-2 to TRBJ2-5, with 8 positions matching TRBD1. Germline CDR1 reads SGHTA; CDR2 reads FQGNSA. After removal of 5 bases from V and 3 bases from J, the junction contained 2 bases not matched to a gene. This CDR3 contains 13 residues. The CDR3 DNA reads TGTGCCAGCAGCATACAGGGGGAAGAGACCCAGTACTTC. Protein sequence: CASSIQGEETQYF. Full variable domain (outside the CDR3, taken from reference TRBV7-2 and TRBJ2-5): GAGVSQSPSNKVTEKGKDVELRCDPISGHTALYWYRQSLGQGLEFLIYFQGNSAPDKSGLPSDRFSAERTGGSVSTLTIQRTQQEDSAVYLCASSIQGEETQYFGPGTRLLVL.

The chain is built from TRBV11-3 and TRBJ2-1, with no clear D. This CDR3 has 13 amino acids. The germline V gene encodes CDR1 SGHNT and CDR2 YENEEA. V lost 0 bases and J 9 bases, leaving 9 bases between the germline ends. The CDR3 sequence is CASSLDAEREQFF. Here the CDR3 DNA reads TGTGCCAGCAGCTTAGATGCGGAGCGTGAGCAGTTCTTC.

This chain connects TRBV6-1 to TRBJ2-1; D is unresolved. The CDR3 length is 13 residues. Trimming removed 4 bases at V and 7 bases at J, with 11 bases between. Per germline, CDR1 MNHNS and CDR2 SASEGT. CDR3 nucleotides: TGTGCCAGCAGTGCCCAAAGGCGGAATGAGCAGTTCTTC. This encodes CASSAQRRNEQFF.

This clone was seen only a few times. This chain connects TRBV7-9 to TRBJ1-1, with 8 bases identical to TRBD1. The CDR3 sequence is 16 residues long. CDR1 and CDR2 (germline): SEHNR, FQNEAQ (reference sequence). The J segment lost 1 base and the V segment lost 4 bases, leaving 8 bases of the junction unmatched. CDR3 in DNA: TGTGCCAGCAGCTCCCTCCGGACAGGGAAGAACACTGAAGCTTTCTTT. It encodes CASSSLRTGKNTEAFF.

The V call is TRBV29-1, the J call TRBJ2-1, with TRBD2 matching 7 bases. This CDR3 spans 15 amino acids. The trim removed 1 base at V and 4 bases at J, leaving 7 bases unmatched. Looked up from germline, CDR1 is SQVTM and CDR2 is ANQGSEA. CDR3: CSVEGLRLAYNEQFF. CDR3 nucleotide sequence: TGCAGCGTTGAAGGCTTACGACTAGCTTACAATGAGCAGTTCTTC.

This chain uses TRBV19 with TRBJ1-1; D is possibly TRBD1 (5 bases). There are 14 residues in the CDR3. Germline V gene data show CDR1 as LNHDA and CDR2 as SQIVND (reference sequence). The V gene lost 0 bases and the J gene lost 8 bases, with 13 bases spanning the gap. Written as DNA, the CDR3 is TGTGCCAGTAGTATAGAAGGTCTCCGGGGGGAAGCTTTCTTT. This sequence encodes CASSIEGLRGEAFF.

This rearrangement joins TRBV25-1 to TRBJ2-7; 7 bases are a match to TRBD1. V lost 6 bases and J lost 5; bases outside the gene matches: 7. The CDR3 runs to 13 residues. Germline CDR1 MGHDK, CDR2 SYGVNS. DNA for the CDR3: TGTGCCAGCAGCTGGACAGGTTTGGACGAGCAGTACTTC. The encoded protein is CASSWTGLDEQYF.

DNA of the CDR3: TGTGCCAGCAGCGCCGGACAGGGGTCAGACCAGCCCCAGCATTTT. Protein product: CASSAGQGSDQPQHF. J is TRBJ1-5 and V is TRBV9; 9 bases align to TRBD1. The CDR3 totals 15 residues. V lost 3 bases to trimming and J lost 7 bases; unmatched junction nucleotides: 8. CDR1 and CDR2 from the germline V gene are SGDLS and YYNGEE.

The CDR3 DNA follows: TGCAGCGCTAGGGTCCTACTAGTCGATGAGCAGTTCTTC. Protein sequence: CSARVLLVDEQFF. This chain links TRBV29-1 with TRBJ2-1, with a weak D call TRBD2 (5 bases). Germline-derived CDR1 and CDR2 are SQVTM and ANQGSEA. The V end was cut by 7 bases, the J end by 8 bases, with 18 bases between. The CDR3 is 13 residues long.

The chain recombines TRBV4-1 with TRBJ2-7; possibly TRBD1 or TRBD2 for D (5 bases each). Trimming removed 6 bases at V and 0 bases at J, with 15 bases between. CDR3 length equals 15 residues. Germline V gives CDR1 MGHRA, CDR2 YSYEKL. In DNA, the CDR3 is TGCGCCAGCAGACAGTCAGCGGACATCTCCTACGAGCAGTACTTC. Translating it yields CASRQSADISYEQYF.

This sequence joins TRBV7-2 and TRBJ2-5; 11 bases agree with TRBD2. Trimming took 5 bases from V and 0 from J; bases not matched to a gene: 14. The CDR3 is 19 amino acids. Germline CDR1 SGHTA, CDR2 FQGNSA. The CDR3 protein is CASSAGVLAGGSYQETQYF. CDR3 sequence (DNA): TGTGCCAGCAGCGCAGGGGTGCTAGCGGGAGGCTCCTACCAAGAGACCCAGTACTTC. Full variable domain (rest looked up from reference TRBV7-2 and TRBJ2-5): GAGVSQSPSNKVTEKGKDVELRCDPISGHTALYWYRQSLGQGLEFLIYFQGNSAPDKSGLPSDRFSAERTGGSVSTLTIQRTQQEDSAVYLCASSAGVLAGGSYQETQYFGPGTRLLVL.

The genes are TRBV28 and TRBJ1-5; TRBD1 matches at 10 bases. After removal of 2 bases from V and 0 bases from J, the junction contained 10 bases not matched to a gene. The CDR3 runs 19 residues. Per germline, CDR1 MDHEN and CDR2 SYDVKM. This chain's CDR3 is CASSLIRDRGSFSNQPQHF. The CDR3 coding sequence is TGTGCCAGCAGTTTAATCCGGGACAGGGGTTCGTTTAGCAATCAGCCCCAGCATTTT.

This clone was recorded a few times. CDR3: CSVAVQRESYEQYF. In nucleotides, the CDR3 is TGCAGCGTTGCCGTCCAGCGGGAATCCTACGAGCAGTACTTC. The chain recombines TRBV29-1 with TRBJ2-7; TRBD2 matches at 7 bases. This CDR3 spans 14 amino acids. CDR1 is SQVTM and CDR2 is ANQGSEA in the germline V gene. V shed 4 bases, J shed 1 base, and the junction held 7 bases outside the gene matches.

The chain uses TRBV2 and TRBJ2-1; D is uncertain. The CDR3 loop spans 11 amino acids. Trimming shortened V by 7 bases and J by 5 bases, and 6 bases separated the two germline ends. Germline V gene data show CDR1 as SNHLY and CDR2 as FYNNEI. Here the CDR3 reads CASTGHNEQFF. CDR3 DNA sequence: TGTGCCAGCACTGGGCACAATGAGCAGTTCTTC.

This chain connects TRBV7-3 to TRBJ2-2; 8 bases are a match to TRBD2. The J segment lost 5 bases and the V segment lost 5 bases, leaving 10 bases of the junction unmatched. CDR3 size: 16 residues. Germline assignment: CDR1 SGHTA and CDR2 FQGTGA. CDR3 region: CASSPSRGGRTGELFF. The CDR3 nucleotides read TGTGCCAGCAGCCCCTCTCGGGGGGGCCGAACCGGGGAGCTGTTTTTT.

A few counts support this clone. The CDR3 DNA is TGTGCCAGCAGCTTCCGGGGTCCGGGGAACGAGCAGTACTTC. Its protein is CASSFRGPGNEQYF. This sequence joins TRBV5-4 and TRBJ2-7, with D perhaps TRBD2 (5 bases). CDR3 length equals 14 residues. CDR1 and CDR2 (germline): SGHNT, YYREEE (reference sequence). V lost 2 bases to trimming and J lost 5 bases, with 14 bases between them.

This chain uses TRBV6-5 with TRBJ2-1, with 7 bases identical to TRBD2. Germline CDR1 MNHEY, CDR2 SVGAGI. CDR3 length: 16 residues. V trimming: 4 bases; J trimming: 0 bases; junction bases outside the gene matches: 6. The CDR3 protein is CASSSDGGSSYNEQFF. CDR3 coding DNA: TGTGCCAGCAGTTCCGACGGGGGGTCCTCCTACAATGAGCAGTTCTTC.

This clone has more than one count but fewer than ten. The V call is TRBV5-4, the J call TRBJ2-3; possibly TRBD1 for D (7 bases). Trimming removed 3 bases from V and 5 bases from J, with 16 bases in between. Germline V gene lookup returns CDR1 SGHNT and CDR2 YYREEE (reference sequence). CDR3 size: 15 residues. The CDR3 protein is CASSSAGGQVDTQYF. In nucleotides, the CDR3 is TGTGCCAGCAGCTCGGCAGGGGGGCAGGTAGATACGCAGTATTTT.

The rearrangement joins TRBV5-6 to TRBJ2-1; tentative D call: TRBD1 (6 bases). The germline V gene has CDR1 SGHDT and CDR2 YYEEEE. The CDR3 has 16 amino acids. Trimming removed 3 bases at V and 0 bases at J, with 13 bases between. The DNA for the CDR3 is TGTGCCAGCAGCTCTACAGGGTTGAGCTCCTACAATGAGCAGTTCTTC. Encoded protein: CASSSTGLSSYNEQFF. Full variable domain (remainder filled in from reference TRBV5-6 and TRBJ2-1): DAGVTQSPTHLIKTRGQQVTLRCSPKSGHDTVSWYQQALGQGPQFIFQYYEEEERQRGNFPDRFSGHQFPNYSSELNVNALLLGDSALYLCASSSTGLSSYNEQFFGPGTRLTVL.

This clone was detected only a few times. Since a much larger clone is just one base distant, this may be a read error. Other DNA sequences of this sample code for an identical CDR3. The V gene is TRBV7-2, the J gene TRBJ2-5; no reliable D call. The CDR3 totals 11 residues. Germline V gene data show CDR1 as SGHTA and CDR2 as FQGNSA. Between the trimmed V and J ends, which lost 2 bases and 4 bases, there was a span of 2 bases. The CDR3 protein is CASSLLETQYF. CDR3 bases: TGTGCCAGCAGCTTACTAGAGACCCAGTACTTC. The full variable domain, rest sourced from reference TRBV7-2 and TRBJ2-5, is GAGVSQSPSNKVTEKGKDVELRCDPISGHTALYWYRQSLGQGLEFLIYFQGNSAPDKSGLPSDRFSAERTGGSVSTLTIQRTQQEDSAVYLCASSLLETQYFGPGTRLLVL.

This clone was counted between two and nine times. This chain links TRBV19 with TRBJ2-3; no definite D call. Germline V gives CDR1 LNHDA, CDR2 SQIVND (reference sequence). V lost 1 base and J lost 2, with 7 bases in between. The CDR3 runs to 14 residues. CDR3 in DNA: TGTGCCAGTAGTATAGTTCAAGACACAGATACGCAGTATTTT. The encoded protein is CASSIVQDTDTQYF.

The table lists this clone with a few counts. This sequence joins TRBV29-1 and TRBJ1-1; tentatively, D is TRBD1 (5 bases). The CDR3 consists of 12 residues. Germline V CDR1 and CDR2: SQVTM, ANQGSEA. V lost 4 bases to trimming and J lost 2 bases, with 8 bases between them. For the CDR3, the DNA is TGCAGCGTTGTGACAGTCAACACTGAAGCTTTCTTT. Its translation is CSVVTVNTEAFF.

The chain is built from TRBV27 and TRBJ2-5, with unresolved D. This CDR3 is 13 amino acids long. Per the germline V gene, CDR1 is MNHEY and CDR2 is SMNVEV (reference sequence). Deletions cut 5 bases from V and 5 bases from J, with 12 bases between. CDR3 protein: CASSPLGRETQYF. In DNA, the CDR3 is TGTGCCAGCAGTCCCTTGGGCCGGGAGACCCAGTACTTC.

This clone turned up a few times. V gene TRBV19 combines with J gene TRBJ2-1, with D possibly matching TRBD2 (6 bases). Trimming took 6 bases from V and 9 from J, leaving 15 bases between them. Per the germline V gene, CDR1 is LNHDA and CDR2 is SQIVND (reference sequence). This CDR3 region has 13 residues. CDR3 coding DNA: TGTGCCAGTAGAAAGACTAGTCTTTCTGAGCAGTTCTTC. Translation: CASRKTSLSEQFF.

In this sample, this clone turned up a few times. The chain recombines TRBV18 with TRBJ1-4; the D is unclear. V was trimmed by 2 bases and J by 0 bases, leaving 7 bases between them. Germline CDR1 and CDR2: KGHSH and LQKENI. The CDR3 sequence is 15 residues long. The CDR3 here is CASSPFKATNEKLFF. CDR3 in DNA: TGTGCCAGCTCACCATTTAAGGCAACTAATGAAAAACTGTTTTTT.

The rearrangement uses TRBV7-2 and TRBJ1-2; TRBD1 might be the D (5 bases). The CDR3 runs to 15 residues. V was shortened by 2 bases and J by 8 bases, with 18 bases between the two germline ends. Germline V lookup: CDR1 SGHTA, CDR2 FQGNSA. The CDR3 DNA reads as TGTGCCAGCAGCTTAAGAACCTTTCCAGGGAAGGGCTACACCTTC. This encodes CASSLRTFPGKGYTF.

The chain's CDR3 is CASSPGQGRTNVLTF. For the CDR3, the DNA is TGTGCCAGCAGCCCGGGACAGGGGAGGACCAACGTCCTGACTTTC. J is TRBJ2-6 and V is TRBV9; 10 nucleotides match TRBD1. The germline CDR1 and CDR2 sequences are SGDLS and YYNGEE. The junction had 6 bases not matched to a gene; V was cut back by 4 bases and J by 8 bases. The CDR3 length is 15 residues.